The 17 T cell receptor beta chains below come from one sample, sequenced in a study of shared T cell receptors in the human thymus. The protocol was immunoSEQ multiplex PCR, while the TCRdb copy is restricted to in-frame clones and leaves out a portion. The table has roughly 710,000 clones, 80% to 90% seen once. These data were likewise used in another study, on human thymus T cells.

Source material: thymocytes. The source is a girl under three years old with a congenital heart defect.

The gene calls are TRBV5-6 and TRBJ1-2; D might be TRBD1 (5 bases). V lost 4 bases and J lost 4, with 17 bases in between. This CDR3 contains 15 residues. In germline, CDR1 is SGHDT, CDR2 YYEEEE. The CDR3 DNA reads TGTGCCAGCAGCCCCCAGACAGTTTCAGCCTATGGCTACACCTTC. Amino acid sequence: CASSPQTVSAYGYTF.

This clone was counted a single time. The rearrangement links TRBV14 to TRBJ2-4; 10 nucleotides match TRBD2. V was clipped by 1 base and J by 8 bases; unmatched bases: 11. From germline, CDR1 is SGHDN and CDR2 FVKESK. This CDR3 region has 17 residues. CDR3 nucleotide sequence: TGTGCCAGCAGCCAAGGTTGGAACAGCGGGGGGGCCGACATTCAGTACTTC. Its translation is CASSQGWNSGGADIQYF.

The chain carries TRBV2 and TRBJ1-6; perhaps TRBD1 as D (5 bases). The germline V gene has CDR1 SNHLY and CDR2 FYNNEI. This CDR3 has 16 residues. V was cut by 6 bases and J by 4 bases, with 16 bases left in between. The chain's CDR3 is CASRGSDRRYNSPLHF. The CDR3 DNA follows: TGTGCCAGCAGAGGTTCTGACAGACGATATAATTCACCCCTCCACTTT.

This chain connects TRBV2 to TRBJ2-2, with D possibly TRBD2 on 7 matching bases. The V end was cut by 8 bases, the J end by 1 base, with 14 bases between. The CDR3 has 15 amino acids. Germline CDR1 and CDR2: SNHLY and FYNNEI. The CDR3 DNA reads TGTGCCAGCGAGGGGGGGGCAATGAACACCGGGGAGCTGTTTTTT. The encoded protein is CASEGGAMNTGELFF.

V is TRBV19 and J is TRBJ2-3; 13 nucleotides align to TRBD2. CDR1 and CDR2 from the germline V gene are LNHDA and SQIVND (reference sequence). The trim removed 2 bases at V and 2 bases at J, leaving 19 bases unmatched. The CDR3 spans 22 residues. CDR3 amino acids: CASSIHSNPGLAGSTHTDTQYF. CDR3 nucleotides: TGTGCCAGTAGTATACACTCCAACCCGGGACTAGCGGGGAGTACACACACAGATACGCAGTATTTT.

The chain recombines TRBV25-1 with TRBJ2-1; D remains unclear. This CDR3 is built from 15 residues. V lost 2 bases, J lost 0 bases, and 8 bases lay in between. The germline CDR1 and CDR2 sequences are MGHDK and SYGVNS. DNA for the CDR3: TGTGCCAGCAGTGAACGGGTCAGCTCCTACAATGAGCAGTTCTTC. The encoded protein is CASSERVSSYNEQFF.

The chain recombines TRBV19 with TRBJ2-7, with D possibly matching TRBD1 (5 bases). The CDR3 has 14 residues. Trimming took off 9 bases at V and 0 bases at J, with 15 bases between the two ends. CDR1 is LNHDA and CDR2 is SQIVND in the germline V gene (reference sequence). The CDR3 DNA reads TGTGCCAGCGCCCCACAGGCTTTCTCCTACGAGCAGTACTTC. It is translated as CASAPQAFSYEQYF.

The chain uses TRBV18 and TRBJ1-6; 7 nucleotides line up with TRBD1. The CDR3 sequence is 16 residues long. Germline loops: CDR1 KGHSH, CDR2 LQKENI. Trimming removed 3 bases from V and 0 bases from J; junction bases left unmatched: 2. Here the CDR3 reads CASSPRQGSYNSPLHF. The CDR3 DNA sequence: TGTGCCAGCTCACCCAGACAGGGCTCCTATAATTCACCCCTCCACTTT.

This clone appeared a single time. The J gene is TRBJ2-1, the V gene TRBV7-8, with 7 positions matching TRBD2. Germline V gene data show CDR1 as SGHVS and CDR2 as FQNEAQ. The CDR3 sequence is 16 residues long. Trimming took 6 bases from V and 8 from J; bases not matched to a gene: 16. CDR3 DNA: TGTGCCAGCAGAGAAAACCAGCGGGGACTTTTCCATGAGCAGTTCTTC. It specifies CASRENQRGLFHEQFF.

The CDR3 reads CASSFSGAGAYEQYF. As DNA, the CDR3 is TGCGCCAGCAGCTTTTCGGGTGCGGGGGCCTACGAGCAGTACTTC. The chain carries TRBV5-1 and TRBJ2-7, with TRBD2 identical over 7 bases. This CDR3 has 15 amino acids. Germline assignment: CDR1 SGHRS and CDR2 YFSETQ. J was trimmed by 2 bases and V by 2 bases; bases with no gene match: 7.

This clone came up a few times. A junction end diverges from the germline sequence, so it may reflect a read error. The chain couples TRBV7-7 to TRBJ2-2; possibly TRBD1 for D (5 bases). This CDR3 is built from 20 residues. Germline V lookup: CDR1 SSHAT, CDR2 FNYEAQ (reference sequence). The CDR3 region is CASSHPSQGEEKMNTGELFF. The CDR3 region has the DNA TGTGCTAGCAGCCACCCGTCGCAGGGCGAAGAGAAGATGAACACCGGGGAGCTGTTTTTT. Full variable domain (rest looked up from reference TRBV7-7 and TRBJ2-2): GAGVSQSPRYKVTKRGQDVTLRCDPISSHATLYWYQQALGQGPEFLTYFNYEAQPDKSGLPSDRFSAERPEGSISTLTIQRTEQRDSAMYRCASSHPSQGEEKMNTGELFFGEGSRLTVL.

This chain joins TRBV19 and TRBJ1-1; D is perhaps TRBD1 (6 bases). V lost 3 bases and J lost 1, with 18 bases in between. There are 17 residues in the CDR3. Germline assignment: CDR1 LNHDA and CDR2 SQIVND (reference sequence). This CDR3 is CASSIGGGQGPNTEAFF. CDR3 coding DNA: TGTGCCAGTAGTATTGGGGGTGGCCAGGGGCCGAACACTGAAGCTTTCTTT.

The CDR3 here is CASSEAGRGRKYEQYF. The CDR3, as DNA: TGTGCCAGCAGTGAAGCGGGAAGGGGGCGAAAATACGAGCAGTACTTC. The rearrangement joins TRBV6-1 to TRBJ2-7, with TRBD1 matching over 7 bases. This CDR3 is 16 amino acids long. Per the germline V gene, CDR1 is MNHNS and CDR2 is SASEGT. Trimming at V came to 0 bases and at J to 4 bases, leaving 9 bases not matched to a gene.

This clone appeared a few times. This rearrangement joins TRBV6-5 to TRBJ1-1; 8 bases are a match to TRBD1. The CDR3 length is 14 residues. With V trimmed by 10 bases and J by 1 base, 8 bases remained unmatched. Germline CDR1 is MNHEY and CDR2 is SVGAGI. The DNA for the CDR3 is TGTGCCACCTTCCGGGACAGGAAGAACACTGAAGCTTTCTTT. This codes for CATFRDRKNTEAFF.

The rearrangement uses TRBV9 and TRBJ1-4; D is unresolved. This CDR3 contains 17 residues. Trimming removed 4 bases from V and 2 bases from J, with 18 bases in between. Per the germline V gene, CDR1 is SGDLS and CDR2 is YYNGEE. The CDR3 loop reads CASSPTLGRWTNEKLFF. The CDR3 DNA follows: TGTGCCAGCAGCCCAACTTTGGGCCGGTGGACTAATGAAAAACTGTTTTTT.

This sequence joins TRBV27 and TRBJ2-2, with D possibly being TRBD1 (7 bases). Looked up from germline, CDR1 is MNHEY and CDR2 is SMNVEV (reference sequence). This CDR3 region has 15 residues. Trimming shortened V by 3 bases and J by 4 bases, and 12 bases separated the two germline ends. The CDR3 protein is CASSLEGAVTGELFF. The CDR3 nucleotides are TGTGCCAGCAGTTTGGAGGGGGCGGTCACCGGGGAGCTGTTTTTT.

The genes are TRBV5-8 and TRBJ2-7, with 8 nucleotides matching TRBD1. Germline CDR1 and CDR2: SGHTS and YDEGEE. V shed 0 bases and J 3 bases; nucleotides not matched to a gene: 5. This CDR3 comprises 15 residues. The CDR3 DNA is TGTGCCAGCAGCTTGGGGGACAGGAGGGACTACGAGCAGTACTTC. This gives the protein CASSLGDRRDYEQYF.